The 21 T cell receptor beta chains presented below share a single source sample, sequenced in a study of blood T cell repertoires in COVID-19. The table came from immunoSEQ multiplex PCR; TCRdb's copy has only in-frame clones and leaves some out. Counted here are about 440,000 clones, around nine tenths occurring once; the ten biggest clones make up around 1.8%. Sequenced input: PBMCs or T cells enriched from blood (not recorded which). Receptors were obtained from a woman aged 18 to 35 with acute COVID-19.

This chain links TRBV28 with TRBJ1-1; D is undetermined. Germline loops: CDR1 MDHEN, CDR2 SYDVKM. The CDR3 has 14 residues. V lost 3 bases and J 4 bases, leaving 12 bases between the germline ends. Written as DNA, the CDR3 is TGTGCCAGCAGTTTCGGGCGGAGGAGCACTGAAGCTTTCTTT. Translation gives CASSFGRRSTEAFF.

In nucleotides, the CDR3 is TGTGCCAGCAGTTACGATCCGGGACAGGGGGCCAATGAGCAGTTCTTC. Its protein is CASSYDPGQGANEQFF. This chain uses TRBV6-2 or TRBV6-3 with TRBJ2-1; 12 bases fit TRBD1. The length of the CDR3 is 16 residues. The V and J ends lost 2 bases and 6 bases, in that order; junction bases with no gene match: 5. Per germline, CDR1 MNHEY and CDR2 SVGEGT.

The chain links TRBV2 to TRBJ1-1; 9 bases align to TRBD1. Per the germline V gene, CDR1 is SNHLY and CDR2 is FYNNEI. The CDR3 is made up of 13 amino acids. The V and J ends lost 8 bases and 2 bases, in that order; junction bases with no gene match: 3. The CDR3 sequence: CASQDRGNTEAFF. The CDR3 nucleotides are TGTGCCAGCCAGGACAGGGGAAACACTGAAGCTTTCTTT.

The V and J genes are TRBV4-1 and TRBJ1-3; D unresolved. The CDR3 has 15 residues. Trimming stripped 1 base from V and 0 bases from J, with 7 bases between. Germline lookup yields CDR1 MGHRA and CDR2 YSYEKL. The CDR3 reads CASSQVGSSGNTIYF. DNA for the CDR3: TGCGCCAGCAGCCAAGTGGGCAGCTCTGGAAACACCATATATTTT.

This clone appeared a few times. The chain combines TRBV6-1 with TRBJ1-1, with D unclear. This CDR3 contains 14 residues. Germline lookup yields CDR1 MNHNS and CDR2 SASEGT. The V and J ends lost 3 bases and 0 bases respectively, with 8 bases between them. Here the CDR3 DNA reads TGTGCCAGCAGTGATAGATCGCTGAACACTGAAGCTTTCTTT. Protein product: CASSDRSLNTEAFF.

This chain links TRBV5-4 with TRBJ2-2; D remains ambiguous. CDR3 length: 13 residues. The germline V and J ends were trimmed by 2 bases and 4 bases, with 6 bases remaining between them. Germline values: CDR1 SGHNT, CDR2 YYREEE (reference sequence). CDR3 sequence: CASSLTGTGELFF. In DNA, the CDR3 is TGTGCCAGCAGCTTAACGGGCACCGGGGAGCTGTTTTTT.

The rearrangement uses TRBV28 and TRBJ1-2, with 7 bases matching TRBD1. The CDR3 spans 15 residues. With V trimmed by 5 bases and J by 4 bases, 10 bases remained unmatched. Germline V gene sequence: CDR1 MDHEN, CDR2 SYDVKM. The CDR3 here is CASSTPGTAIYGYTF. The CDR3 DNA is TGTGCCAGCAGTACTCCCGGGACAGCTATCTATGGCTACACCTTC.

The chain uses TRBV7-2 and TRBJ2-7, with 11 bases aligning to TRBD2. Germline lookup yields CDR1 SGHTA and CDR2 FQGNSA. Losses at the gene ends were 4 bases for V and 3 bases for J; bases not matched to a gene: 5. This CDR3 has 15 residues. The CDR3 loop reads CASSSPGLADYEQYF. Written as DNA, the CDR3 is TGTGCCAGCAGCTCACCGGGACTAGCGGACTACGAGCAGTACTTC. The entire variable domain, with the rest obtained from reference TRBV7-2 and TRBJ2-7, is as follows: GAGVSQSPSNKVTEKGKDVELRCDPISGHTALYWYRQSLGQGLEFLIYFQGNSAPDKSGLPSDRFSAERTGGSVSTLTIQRTQQEDSAVYLCASSSPGLADYEQYFGPGTRLTVT.

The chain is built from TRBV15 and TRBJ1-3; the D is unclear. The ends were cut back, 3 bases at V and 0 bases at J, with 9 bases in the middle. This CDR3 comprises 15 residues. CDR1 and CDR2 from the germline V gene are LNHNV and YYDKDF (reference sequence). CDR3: CATSSGRNSGNTIYF. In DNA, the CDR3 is TGTGCCACCAGCAGCGGTCGAAACTCTGGAAACACCATATATTTT. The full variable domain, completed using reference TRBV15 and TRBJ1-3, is DAMVIQNPRYQVTQFGKPVTLSCSQTLNHNVMYWYQQKSSQAPKLLFHYYDKDFNNEADTPDNFQSRRPNTSFCFLDIRSPGLGDTAMYLCATSSGRNSGNTIYFGEGSWLTVV.

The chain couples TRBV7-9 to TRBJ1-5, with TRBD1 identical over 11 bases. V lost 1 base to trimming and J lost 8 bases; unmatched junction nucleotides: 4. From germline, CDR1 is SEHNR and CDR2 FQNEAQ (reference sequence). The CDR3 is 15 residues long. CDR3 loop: CASSLGTGGSEPQHF. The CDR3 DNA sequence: TGTGCCAGCAGCTTAGGGACAGGGGGCTCGGAGCCCCAGCATTTT.

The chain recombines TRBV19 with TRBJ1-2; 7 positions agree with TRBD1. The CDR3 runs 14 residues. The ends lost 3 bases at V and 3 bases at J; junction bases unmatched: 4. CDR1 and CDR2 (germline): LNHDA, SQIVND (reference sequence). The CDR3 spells CASSIIGTDYGYTF. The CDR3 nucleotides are TGTGCCAGTAGTATTATAGGGACAGACTATGGCTACACCTTC.

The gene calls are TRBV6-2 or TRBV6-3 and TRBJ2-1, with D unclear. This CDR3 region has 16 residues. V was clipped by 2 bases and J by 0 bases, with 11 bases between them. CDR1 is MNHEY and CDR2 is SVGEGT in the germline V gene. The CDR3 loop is CASSYLGFSSYNEQFF. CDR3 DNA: TGTGCCAGCAGTTACCTGGGCTTTAGCTCCTACAATGAGCAGTTCTTC.

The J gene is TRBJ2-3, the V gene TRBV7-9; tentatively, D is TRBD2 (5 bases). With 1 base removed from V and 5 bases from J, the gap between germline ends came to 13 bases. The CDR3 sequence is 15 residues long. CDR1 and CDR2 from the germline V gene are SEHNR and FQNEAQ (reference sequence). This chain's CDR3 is CASSLGNDGRDTQYF. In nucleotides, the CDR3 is TGTGCCAGCAGCTTAGGGAATGATGGGAGAGATACGCAGTATTTT.

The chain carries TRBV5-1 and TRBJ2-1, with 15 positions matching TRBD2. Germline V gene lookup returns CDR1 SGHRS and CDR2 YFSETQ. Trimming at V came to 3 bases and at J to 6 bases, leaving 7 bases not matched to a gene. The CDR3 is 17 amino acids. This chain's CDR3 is CASSSGLAGGSANEQFF. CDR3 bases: TGCGCCAGCAGCTCAGGACTAGCGGGAGGGTCGGCCAATGAGCAGTTCTTC.

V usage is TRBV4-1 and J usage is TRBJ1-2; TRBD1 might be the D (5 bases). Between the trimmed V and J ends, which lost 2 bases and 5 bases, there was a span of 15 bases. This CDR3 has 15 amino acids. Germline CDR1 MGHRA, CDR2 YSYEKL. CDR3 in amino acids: CASSQNGGTTYGYTF. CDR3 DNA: TGCGCCAGCAGCCAAAACGGGGGAACTACGTATGGCTACACCTTC.

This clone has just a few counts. CDR3 in DNA: TGTGCCAGCAGCTTAAGGCAGGGGGTCGCTCAGCCCCAGCATTTT. As protein: CASSLRQGVAQPQHF. V and J are TRBV7-2 and TRBJ1-5, with 7 bases matching TRBD1. With V trimmed by 2 bases and J by 6 bases, 7 bases remained unmatched. Per the germline V gene, CDR1 is SGHTA and CDR2 is FQGNSA. This CDR3 is built from 15 residues.

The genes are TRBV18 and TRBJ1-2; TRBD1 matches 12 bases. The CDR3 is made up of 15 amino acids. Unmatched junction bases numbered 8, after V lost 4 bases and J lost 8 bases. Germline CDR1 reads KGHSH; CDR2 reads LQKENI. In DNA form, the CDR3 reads TGTGCCAGCTCACGCTCGGGACAGGGGGCGCGGGGCTACACCTTC. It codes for CASSRSGQGARGYTF.

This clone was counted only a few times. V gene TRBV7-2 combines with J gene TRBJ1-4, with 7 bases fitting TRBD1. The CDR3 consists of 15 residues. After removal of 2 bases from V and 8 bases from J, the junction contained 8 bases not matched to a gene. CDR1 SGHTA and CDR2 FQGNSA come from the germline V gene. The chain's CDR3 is CASSLIAGGQEKLFF. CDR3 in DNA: TGTGCCAGCAGCTTAATTGCAGGGGGACAAGAAAAACTGTTTTTT.

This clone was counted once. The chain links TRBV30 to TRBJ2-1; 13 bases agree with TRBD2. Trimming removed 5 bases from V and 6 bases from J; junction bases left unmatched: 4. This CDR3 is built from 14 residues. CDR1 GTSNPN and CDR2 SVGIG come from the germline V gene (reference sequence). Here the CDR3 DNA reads TGTGCCTGGCAAAGGACTAGCGGGAGCAATGAGCAGTTCTTC. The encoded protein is CAWQRTSGSNEQFF.

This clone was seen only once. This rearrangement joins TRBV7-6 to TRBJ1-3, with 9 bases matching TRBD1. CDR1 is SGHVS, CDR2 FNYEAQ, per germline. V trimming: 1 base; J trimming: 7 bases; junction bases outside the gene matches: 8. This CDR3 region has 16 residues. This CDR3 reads CASSLGGTGNGNTIYF. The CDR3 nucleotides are TGTGCCAGCAGCTTAGGCGGGACAGGGAATGGGAACACCATATATTTT.

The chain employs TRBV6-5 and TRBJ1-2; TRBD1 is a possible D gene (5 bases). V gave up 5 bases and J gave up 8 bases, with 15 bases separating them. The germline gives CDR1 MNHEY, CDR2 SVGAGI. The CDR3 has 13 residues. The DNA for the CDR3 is TGTGCCAGCAGTCCGGGACTCCTGACGGGCTACACCTTC. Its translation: CASSPGLLTGYTF.